These 17 T cell receptor beta chains were sequenced from one sample in a study of shared clonotypes between healthy human individuals. TCRdb's copy holds only in-frame clones and misses some; the assay was immunoSEQ multiplex PCR. The sample shows fewer than 650,000 clones, around 81% of them seen only once. Material: PBMCs. The source is a middle-aged woman in good health. Some clones in this sample may be carry-over from other donors' samples.

This clone was found once. Given a much more abundant clone one base away, this may be a read error. Additional DNA sequences in this sample encode the identical CDR3. This chain connects TRBV7-9 to TRBJ1-2, with D tentatively TRBD1 (5 bases). Germline V gives CDR1 SEHNR, CDR2 FQNEAQ (reference sequence). V lost 1 base and J 6 bases, leaving 9 bases between the germline ends. The CDR3 consists of 13 residues. CDR3 protein: CASSLGGEDGYTF. CDR3 bases: TGTGCCAGCAGCTTAGGGGGGGAAGATGGCTACACCTTC.

This clone was seen only a few times. The rearrangement joins TRBV7-2 to TRBJ1-2, with 8 nucleotides matching TRBD1. Trimming cost V 6 bases and J 8 bases; bases outside gene matches: 11. CDR3 size: 14 residues. The germline CDR1 and CDR2 sequences are SGHTA and FQGNSA. CDR3 amino acids: CASSPSQGARGYTF. In DNA form, the CDR3 reads TGTGCCAGCAGTCCTTCCCAGGGGGCGCGGGGCTACACCTTC.

The chain joins TRBV6-5 to TRBJ1-2; 10 bases align to TRBD1. Losses at the gene ends were 4 bases for V and 4 bases for J; bases not matched to a gene: 6. The CDR3 is 15 residues long. CDR1 and CDR2 from the germline V gene are MNHEY and SVGAGI. CDR3 in amino acids: CASSFGQGGVYGYTF. In DNA, the CDR3 is TGTGCCAGCAGTTTCGGACAGGGGGGCGTCTATGGCTACACCTTC.

The V and J genes are TRBV6-6 and TRBJ2-3; 10 bases fit TRBD1. This CDR3 comprises 16 residues. The germline V gene has CDR1 MNHNY and CDR2 SVGAGI (reference sequence). V dropped 2 bases and J dropped 5; count of bases not matched to a gene: 7. The CDR3 reads CASSYGGTGVVDTQYF. The DNA for the CDR3 is TGTGCCAGCAGTTACGGAGGGACAGGGGTAGTAGATACGCAGTATTTT.

The rearrangement joins TRBV29-1 to TRBJ1-2; 11 bases align to TRBD1. The CDR3 covers 11 residues. The V gene end was trimmed by 7 bases and the J gene end by 6 bases; junction bases not matched to a gene: 1. CDR1 and CDR2 (germline): SQVTM, ANQGSEA. CDR3 in amino acids: CSAGQGDGYTF. DNA for the CDR3: TGCAGCGCGGGACAGGGGGATGGCTACACCTTC. The variable domain in full, with the rest retrieved from reference TRBV29-1 and TRBJ1-2, is SAVISQKPSRDICQRGTSLTIQCQVDSQVTMMFWYRQQPGQSLTLIATANQGSEATYESGFVIDKFPISRPNLTFSTLTVSNMSPEDSSIYLCSAGQGDGYTFGSGTRLTVV.

Comment on this clone: This clone may be a read error of a much larger clone one base away. This chain links TRBV4-3 with TRBJ1-2, with a possible D match to TRBD1 (5 bases). The CDR3 runs 15 residues. Germline-derived CDR1 and CDR2 are LGHNA and YSLEER. Trimming took off 1 base at V and 7 bases at J, with 16 bases between the two ends. The CDR3 coding sequence is TGCGCCAGCAGCCAAGGGAGGGGCAGGGATGTTGGCTACACCTTC. This translates into CASSQGRGRDVGYTF.

This rearrangement joins TRBV5-4 to TRBJ2-5; no reliable D call. Trimming shortened V by 1 base and J by 2 bases, and 0 bases separated the two germline ends. Per the germline V gene, CDR1 is SGHNT and CDR2 is YYREEE (reference sequence). The CDR3 sequence is 11 residues long. The CDR3 is CASSLQETQYF. DNA of the CDR3: TGTGCCAGCAGCTTGCAAGAGACCCAGTACTTC.

CDR3 sequence reads: CASSLGSSGRRETQYF. The CDR3 DNA follows: TGCGCCAGCAGCTTAGGTTCTAGCGGGAGGCGGGAGACCCAGTACTTC. V gene TRBV5-1 combines with J gene TRBJ2-5; the match to TRBD2 covers 11 bases. The germline V gene encodes CDR1 SGHRS and CDR2 YFSETQ. The V gene end was trimmed by 2 bases and the J gene end by 5 bases; junction bases not matched to a gene: 8. This CDR3 contains 16 residues.

V usage is TRBV10-3 and J usage is TRBJ2-5, with D unresolved. With 2 bases removed from V and 7 bases from J, the gap between germline ends came to 11 bases. The V gene's germline CDR1 is ENHRY and CDR2 SYGVKD. The CDR3 is 13 residues long. The CDR3 DNA follows: TGTGCCATCAGTGAGGTCCTCGGTGGGACCCAGTACTTC. Its translation is CAISEVLGGTQYF.

The gene calls are TRBV6-5 and TRBJ2-5; 10 nucleotides line up with TRBD2. Germline CDR1 reads MNHEY; CDR2 reads SVGAGI. V shed 4 bases and J 4 bases; nucleotides not matched to a gene: 9. The CDR3 is 16 amino acids. This chain's CDR3 is CASSSSSGRGAETQYF. CDR3 nucleotide sequence: TGTGCCAGCAGTTCCTCTAGCGGGAGAGGAGCAGAGACCCAGTACTTC.

The V gene is TRBV5-1, the J gene TRBJ2-2; TRBD2 matches 15 bases. This CDR3 has 16 residues. Per germline, CDR1 SGHRS and CDR2 YFSETQ. V lost 4 bases and J lost 5; bases outside the gene matches: 3. The CDR3 loop reads CASSVGLAGGTGELFF. The CDR3 nucleotides are TGCGCCAGCAGCGTGGGACTAGCGGGAGGTACCGGGGAGCTGTTTTTT.

This clone has a handful of counts. J is TRBJ1-1 and V is TRBV29-1; possible D gene TRBD1, 6 bases. Trimming took 7 bases from V and 7 from J, leaving 16 bases between them. Looked up from germline, CDR1 is SQVTM and CDR2 is ANQGSEA. This CDR3 spans 12 amino acids. The CDR3 spells CSGDMGAGEAFF. In nucleotides, the CDR3 is TGCAGCGGTGACATGGGGGCTGGTGAAGCTTTCTTT.

The rearrangement joins TRBV27 to TRBJ2-7; TRBD1 matches 7 bases. CDR3 length equals 14 residues. Looked up from germline, CDR1 is MNHEY and CDR2 is SMNVEV (reference sequence). V shed 9 bases, J shed 2 bases, and the junction held 10 bases outside the gene matches. The CDR3 DNA reads as TGTGCCAGTAACCCCGGGACAGTCGCCTACGAGCAGTACTTC. Protein: CASNPGTVAYEQYF.

In the case of this clone: This same CDR3 is encoded by further DNA sequences in the sample. This rearrangement joins TRBV7-2 to TRBJ1-3; 7 bases are a match to TRBD1. V gave up 4 bases and J gave up 0 bases; unmatched junction bases: 3. The germline V gene encodes CDR1 SGHTA and CDR2 FQGNSA. The CDR3 spans 15 residues. The CDR3 protein is CASSSRTGSGNTIYF. Written as DNA, the CDR3 is TGTGCCAGCAGCTCTAGGACAGGCTCTGGAAACACCATATATTTT.

This clone occurred many times. The chain combines TRBV6-1 with TRBJ1-2; D unclear. Between the trimmed V and J ends, which lost 1 base and 6 bases, there was a span of 12 bases. In germline, CDR1 is MNHNS, CDR2 SASEGT. The CDR3 totals 14 residues. In DNA form, the CDR3 reads TGTGCCAGCAGTGAAGGAGAGGGAGGTAATGGCTACACCTTC. This sequence encodes CASSEGEGGNGYTF.

This clone was detected a few times. This chain links TRBV7-9 with TRBJ1-4; maybe TRBD1 (5 bases). CDR1 and CDR2 from the germline V gene are SEHNR and FQNEAQ (reference sequence). The CDR3 runs 15 residues. Trimming removed 4 bases at V and 5 bases at J, with 14 bases between. The CDR3 spells CASSSPGGENEKLFF. DNA of the CDR3: TGTGCCAGCAGCTCCCCCGGGGGGGAGAATGAAAAACTGTTTTTT.

The V gene is TRBV6-5, the J gene TRBJ1-1, with D possibly matching TRBD1 (6 bases). The CDR3 loop spans 13 amino acids. In germline, CDR1 is MNHEY, CDR2 SVGAGI. V gave up 0 bases and J gave up 11 bases, with 13 bases separating them. The CDR3 loop reads CASSYSGTLDAFF. In DNA, the CDR3 is TGTGCCAGCAGTTACTCCGGGACACTTGACGCTTTCTTT.